This TCR beta chain was retrieved from a study of radiation and T cells in renal cell carcinoma. This CDR3 is built from 15 residues. V dropped 0 bases and J dropped 3 bases, with 9 bases sitting between them. Per the germline V gene, CDR1 is SGHVS and CDR2 is FQNEAQ. This table comes from immunoSEQ multiplex PCR, and its TCRdb copy is limited to in-frame clones, with some not included. Here the sample spans about 130,000 clones, approximately 91% being singletons. Noted time point: baseline pretreatment blood. Regarding treatment: 15 Gy SBRT to primary tumor, nephrectomy 4 weeks later. Blood was sampled at baseline, 2 weeks and 4 weeks after SBRT. The tumor was a clear cell renal cell carcinoma.

The chain links TRBV7-8 to TRBJ1-5, with D hard to call. The receptor was isolated from a woman aged 50 to 60 with renal cell carcinoma. Sequencing used blood, obtained from a patient whose treatment included radiotherapy and nephrectomy. In DNA form, the CDR3 reads TGTGCCAGCAGCTTAGCGGTGGGATACAATCAGCCCCAGCATTTT. Its translation is CASSLAVGYNQPQHF.